The 25 T cell receptor beta chains presented below share a single source sample, sequenced in a study of blood T cell repertoires in COVID-19. The method was immunoSEQ multiplex PCR; TCRdb's version includes in-frame clones alone and lacks a portion of them. The profile shows around 20,000 clones, less than 75% of them singletons. The sample taken for sequencing was peripheral blood. The receptors here all came from a human donor in a cohort sampled during active or convalescent COVID-19.

J is TRBJ1-1 and V is TRBV5-6, with unresolved D. This CDR3 has 13 residues. With 2 bases removed from V and 7 bases from J, the gap between germline ends came to 12 bases. Per the germline V gene, CDR1 is SGHDT and CDR2 is YYEEEE. In DNA, the CDR3 is TGTGCCAGCAGCTTAGTACCTGGCCATGAAGCTTTCTTT. It yields the protein CASSLVPGHEAFF.

The chain has TRBV30 and TRBJ2-1; 7 bases agree with TRBD1. The CDR3 covers 14 residues. Germline CDR1 is GTSNPN and CDR2 is SVGIG (reference sequence). After removal of 5 bases from V and 2 bases from J, the junction contained 6 bases not matched to a gene. The CDR3 DNA reads as TGTGCCTGGGAACTAGGGGGCCCCTACAATGAGCAGTTCTTC. Protein: CAWELGGPYNEQFF.

This chain uses TRBV6-5 with TRBJ1-2, with a weak D call TRBD1 (5 bases). Germline CDR1 is MNHEY and CDR2 is SVGAGI. The CDR3 length is 13 residues. Trimming shortened V by 4 bases and J by 6 bases, and 12 bases separated the two germline ends. DNA of the CDR3: TGTGCCAGCAGTTCTCCAGGGTGGAATGGCTACACCTTC. Its protein is CASSSPGWNGYTF.

The sample holds a few counts of this clone. V gene TRBV27 combines with J gene TRBJ1-3; 7 bases match TRBD1. V gave up 4 bases and J gave up 2 bases; unmatched junction bases: 5. The CDR3 covers 15 residues. The germline V gene has CDR1 MNHEY and CDR2 SMNVEV (reference sequence). CDR3 DNA sequence: TGTGCCAGCAGTTCCCAAGGACAGGCTGGAAACACCATATATTTT. Its translation is CASSSQGQAGNTIYF.

As for this clone: Sequence at one end of the junction differs from germline and may be a read error. The chain uses TRBV7-7 and TRBJ2-7; TRBD1 matches 8 bases. CDR3 length: 15 amino acids. The germline gives CDR1 SSHAT, CDR2 FNYEAQ (reference sequence). CDR3 in DNA: TGTGCTAGCAGCTTAATTAAGGACAGGGCCTACGAGCAGTACTTC. It is translated as CASSLIKDRAYEQYF. Full variable domain (missing parts from reference TRBV7-7 and TRBJ2-7): GAGVSQSPRYKVTKRGQDVTLRCDPISSHATLYWYQQALGQGPEFLTYFNYEAQPDKSGLPSDRFSAERPEGSISTLTIQRTEQRDSAMYRCASSLIKDRAYEQYFGPGTRLTVT.

In this sample, this clone turned up a few times. The chain carries TRBV7-8 and TRBJ1-5, with D perhaps TRBD1 (5 bases). Germline V lookup: CDR1 SGHVS, CDR2 FQNEAQ. The CDR3 runs 14 residues. The V and J ends lost 1 base and 2 bases respectively, with 6 bases between them. DNA for the CDR3: TGTGCCAGCAGCTTAGGGGGGGGCAATCAGCCCCAGCATTTT. The encoded protein is CASSLGGGNQPQHF.

V usage is TRBV9 and J usage is TRBJ2-5, with D unresolved. CDR3 length: 17 residues. CDR1 is SGDLS and CDR2 is YYNGEE in the germline V gene. V shed 1 base and J shed 5 bases, with 21 bases lying between them. CDR3 bases: TGTGCCAGCAGCGTACGTTCATTGCACTGGGCGTGGGAGACCCAGTACTTC. It codes for CASSVRSLHWAWETQYF.

This clone is judged medium-sized. V and J are TRBV7-9 and TRBJ1-1, with TRBD1 matching 7 bases. J lost 10 bases, V lost 1 base, and 3 bases had no gene match. The CDR3 contains 12 residues. CDR1 is SEHNR, CDR2 FQNEAQ, per germline (reference sequence). The CDR3 sequence is CASSLGDSRAFF. DNA of the CDR3: TGTGCCAGCAGCTTAGGGGACAGCCGAGCTTTCTTT.

The CDR3 DNA follows: TGTGCCAGCAGTCCAAAACTATGGTCTGGAAACACCATATATTTT. This gives the protein CASSPKLWSGNTIYF. V gene TRBV9 combines with J gene TRBJ1-3; no definite D call. V shed 5 bases and J shed 1 base, with 13 bases lying between them. The CDR3 is 15 amino acids. Looked up from germline, CDR1 is SGDLS and CDR2 is YYNGEE. Using reference TRBV9 and TRBJ1-3 for the parts outside the CDR3, the full variable domain is DSGVTQTPKHLITATGQRVTLRCSPRSGDLSVYWYQQSLDQGLQFLIQYYNGEERAKGNILERFSAQQFPDLHSELNLSSLELGDSALYFCASSPKLWSGNTIYFGEGSWLTVV.

The rearrangement joins TRBV19 to TRBJ2-1, with 12 bases aligning to TRBD2. The CDR3 is 16 amino acids. The germline CDR1 and CDR2 sequences are LNHDA and SQIVND (reference sequence). J gave up 6 bases and V 4 bases, and 7 bases lay outside the gene matches. CDR3 in DNA: TGTGCCAGTAGTACCCTAGCGGGGGGGCTTGGCAATGAGCAGTTCTTC. It is translated as CASSTLAGGLGNEQFF.

This chain joins TRBV23-1 and TRBJ2-3; D might be TRBD1 (6 bases). TRBV23-1 is an open reading frame whose function is uncertain. The CDR3 totals 18 residues. Trimming removed 2 bases at V and 1 base at J, with 19 bases between. Here the CDR3 DNA reads TGCGCCAGCAGTCAACAACAAAAGGGACACCACTGCACAGATACGCAGTATTTT. Protein product: CASSQQQKGHHCTDTQYF.

The chain combines TRBV28 with TRBJ1-1, with TRBD1 identical over 9 bases. Losses at the gene ends were 3 bases for V and 0 bases for J; bases not matched to a gene: 14. This CDR3 comprises 19 residues. Germline CDR1 is MDHEN and CDR2 is SYDVKM. CDR3 DNA: TGTGCCAGCAGTTTTTGGGATTGGACAGGGGATATTATGAACACTGAAGCTTTCTTT. This gives the protein CASSFWDWTGDIMNTEAFF.

The chain links TRBV30 to TRBJ2-1, with TRBD1 as a possible D gene (6 bases). Germline V gene data show CDR1 as GTSNPN and CDR2 as SVGIG (reference sequence). V lost 2 bases and J 4 bases, leaving 12 bases between the germline ends. The CDR3 totals 14 residues. CDR3 amino acids: CAWSPFTGYNEQFF. As DNA, the CDR3 is TGTGCCTGGAGTCCCTTCACAGGGTACAATGAGCAGTTCTTC.

The rearrangement joins TRBV11-2 to TRBJ2-2; 7 nucleotides line up with TRBD2. The CDR3 extends over 15 amino acids. Germline loops: CDR1 SGHAT, CDR2 FQNNGV. With V trimmed by 0 bases and J by 3 bases, 1 base remained unmatched. The CDR3 region is CASSLESGDTGELFF. CDR3 coding DNA: TGTGCCAGCAGCTTAGAAAGCGGGGACACCGGGGAGCTGTTTTTT.

The table lists this clone with a count of one. The V and J genes are TRBV7-9 and TRBJ1-2; 7 positions agree with TRBD1. CDR3 size: 14 residues. Per the germline V gene, CDR1 is SEHNR and CDR2 is FQNEAQ (reference sequence). V was pared by 7 bases and J by 7 bases, with 12 bases of the junction left unmatched. The CDR3: CASTKGTVPGGYTF. CDR3 DNA sequence: TGTGCCAGCACCAAGGGGACAGTGCCAGGTGGCTACACCTTC.

This clone was found a few times. The chain combines TRBV19 with TRBJ2-3, with TRBD2 matching 7 bases. Germline lookup yields CDR1 LNHDA and CDR2 SQIVND (reference sequence). The CDR3 is 15 residues long. With 8 bases clipped from V and 1 base from J, the junction kept 9 bases outside the gene matches. CDR3 sequence (DNA): TGTGCCAGTGGGCACCAGCGGGGTGGCACAGATACGCAGTATTTT. Residues: CASGHQRGGTDTQYF.

The V call is TRBV27, the J call TRBJ1-1; the D gene is possibly TRBD1 (6 bases). Germline CDR1 is MNHEY and CDR2 is SMNVEV (reference sequence). CDR3 length equals 14 residues. V lost 4 bases to trimming and J lost 11 bases, with 20 bases between them. CDR3 in amino acids: CASSSRTPDQGAFF. In nucleotides, the CDR3 is TGTGCCAGCAGTTCAAGGACACCCGACCAGGGGGCTTTCTTT.

The chain employs TRBV6-2 or TRBV6-3 and TRBJ2-1; D is possibly TRBD1 (5 bases). CDR3 length equals 13 residues. Germline V gives CDR1 MNHEY, CDR2 SVGEGT. V lost 4 bases and J 6 bases, leaving 10 bases between the germline ends. In DNA form, the CDR3 reads TGTGCCAGCAGTTCCCGCAGGGCCAATGAGCAGTTCTTC. It specifies CASSSRRANEQFF.

The rearrangement joins TRBV6-5 to TRBJ1-1; D is uncertain. V gave up 3 bases and J gave up 1 base, with 12 bases separating them. Per the germline V gene, CDR1 is MNHEY and CDR2 is SVGAGI. This CDR3 has 15 residues. The CDR3 DNA reads TGTGCCAGCAGTTATTCGGGAGTCCGGAACACTGAAGCTTTCTTT. It codes for CASSYSGVRNTEAFF.

This chain connects TRBV9 to TRBJ2-7; possibly TRBD2 for D (6 bases). Trimming stripped 4 bases from V and 3 bases from J, with 23 bases between. CDR3 size: 17 residues. The germline CDR1 and CDR2 sequences are SGDLS and YYNGEE. The CDR3 reads CASSPRGGFPGVYEQYF. The DNA for the CDR3 is TGTGCCAGCAGCCCTCGGGGAGGATTCCCGGGAGTCTACGAGCAGTACTTC. Filled out from reference TRBV9 and TRBJ2-7, the complete variable domain reads DSGVTQTPKHLITATGQRVTLRCSPRSGDLSVYWYQQSLDQGLQFLIQYYNGEERAKGNILERFSAQQFPDLHSELNLSSLELGDSALYFCASSPRGGFPGVYEQYFGPGTRLTVT.

This clone has only one observation. The chain is built from TRBV4-1 and TRBJ2-3, with TRBD1 matching 7 bases. After removal of 3 bases from V and 1 base from J, the junction contained 4 bases not matched to a gene. Germline V gene data show CDR1 as MGHRA and CDR2 as YSYEKL. The CDR3 covers 15 residues. The CDR3 loop reads CASSHHGQGTDTQYF. The CDR3, as DNA: TGCGCCAGCAGCCACCACGGACAGGGCACAGATACGCAGTATTTT.

V gene TRBV7-9 combines with J gene TRBJ2-5; D is unresolved. Between the trimmed V and J ends, which lost 2 bases and 4 bases, there was a span of 11 bases. The length of the CDR3 is 14 residues. Germline V CDR1 and CDR2: SEHNR, FQNEAQ (reference sequence). This CDR3 reads CASSLFLDRETQYF. CDR3 DNA sequence: TGTGCCAGCAGCTTATTCCTAGATCGAGAGACCCAGTACTTC. Full variable domain (missing parts from reference TRBV7-9 and TRBJ2-5): DTGVSQNPRHKITKRGQNVTFRCDPISEHNRLYWYRQTLGQGPEFLTYFQNEAQLEKSRLLSDRFSAERPKGSFSTLEIQRTEQGDSAMYLCASSLFLDRETQYFGPGTRLLVL.

This clone was picked up one time. This rearrangement joins TRBV7-2 to TRBJ2-4, with 7 positions matching TRBD2. The CDR3 is 15 amino acids. V gave up 3 bases and J gave up 9 bases; unmatched junction bases: 11. CDR1 and CDR2 (germline): SGHTA, FQGNSA. In nucleotides, the CDR3 is TGTGCCAGCAGCTTTTCTGGCGGGAGCGTGAGCATTCAGTACTTC. Protein product: CASSFSGGSVSIQYF. The full variable domain, rest sourced from reference TRBV7-2 and TRBJ2-4, is GAGVSQSPSNKVTEKGKDVELRCDPISGHTALYWYRQSLGQGLEFLIYFQGNSAPDKSGLPSDRFSAERTGGSVSTLTIQRTQQEDSAVYLCASSFSGGSVSIQYFGAGTRLSVL.

The rearrangement links TRBV7-2 to TRBJ1-3, with a tentative D call TRBD1 (5 bases). This CDR3 is 15 amino acids long. Germline V gene lookup returns CDR1 SGHTA and CDR2 FQGNSA. The V end was cut by 8 bases, the J end by 3 bases, with 17 bases between. The DNA for the CDR3 is TGTGCCAGCGGACTAGGGAGGGGCAGTGGAAACACCATATATTTT. It yields the protein CASGLGRGSGNTIYF.

The chain uses TRBV7-8 and TRBJ1-5; D is perhaps TRBD1 (5 bases). In germline, CDR1 is SGHVS, CDR2 FQNEAQ. The CDR3 is 17 amino acids. V was clipped by 2 bases and J by 0 bases, with 14 bases between them. CDR3 in DNA: TGTGCCAGCAGCTTACCTTACAGGTTCGATAGCAATCAGCCCCAGCATTTT. Encoded protein: CASSLPYRFDSNQPQHF.